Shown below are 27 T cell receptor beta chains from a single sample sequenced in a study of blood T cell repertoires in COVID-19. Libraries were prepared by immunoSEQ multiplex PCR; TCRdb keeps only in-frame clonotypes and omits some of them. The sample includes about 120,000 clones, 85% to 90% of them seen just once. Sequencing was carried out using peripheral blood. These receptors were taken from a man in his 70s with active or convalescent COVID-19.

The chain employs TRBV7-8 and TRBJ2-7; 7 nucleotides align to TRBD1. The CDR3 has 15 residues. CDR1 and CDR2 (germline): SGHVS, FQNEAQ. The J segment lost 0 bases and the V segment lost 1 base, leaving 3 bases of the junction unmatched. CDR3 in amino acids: CASSLGTGVSYEQYF. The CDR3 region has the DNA TGTGCCAGCAGCTTAGGAACAGGGGTCTCCTACGAGCAGTACTTC.

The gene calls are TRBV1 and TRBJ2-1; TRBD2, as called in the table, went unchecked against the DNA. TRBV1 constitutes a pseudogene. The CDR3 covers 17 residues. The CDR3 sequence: CTSSQDLAGGPVIEQFF. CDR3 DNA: TGCACCAGCAGCCAAGATCTTGCGGGAGGTCCGGTCATAGAGCAGTTCTTC.

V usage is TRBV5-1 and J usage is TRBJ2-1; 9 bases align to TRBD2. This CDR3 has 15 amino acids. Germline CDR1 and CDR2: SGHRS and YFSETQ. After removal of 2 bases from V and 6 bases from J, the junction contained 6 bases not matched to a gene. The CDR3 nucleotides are TGCGCCAGCAGCTTTGGGACTAGCTCTAGCAATGAGCAGTTCTTC. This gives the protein CASSFGTSSSNEQFF.

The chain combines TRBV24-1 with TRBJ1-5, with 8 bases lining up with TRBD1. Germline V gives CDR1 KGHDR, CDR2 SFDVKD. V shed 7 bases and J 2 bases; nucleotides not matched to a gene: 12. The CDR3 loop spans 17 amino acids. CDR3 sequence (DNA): TGTGCCACCAGCAAAGGACAGGGAGAGTGGGGCAATCAGCCCCAGCATTTT. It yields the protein CATSKGQGEWGNQPQHF.

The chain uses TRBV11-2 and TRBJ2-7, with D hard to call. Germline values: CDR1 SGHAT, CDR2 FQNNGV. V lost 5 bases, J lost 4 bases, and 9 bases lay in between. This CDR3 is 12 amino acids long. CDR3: CASSRSTYEQYF. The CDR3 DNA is TGTGCCAGCAGCCGTTCCACTTACGAGCAGTACTTC.

The CDR3 region has the DNA TGTGCCAGCAGTGAAATGGCCCTAGCGGGGACCTACGAGCAGTACTTC. Its translation is CASSEMALAGTYEQYF. The rearrangement uses TRBV6-1 and TRBJ2-7; 9 bases are a match to TRBD2. The trim removed 2 bases at V and 2 bases at J, leaving 7 bases unmatched. Germline CDR1 MNHNS, CDR2 SASEGT. The CDR3 contains 16 residues.

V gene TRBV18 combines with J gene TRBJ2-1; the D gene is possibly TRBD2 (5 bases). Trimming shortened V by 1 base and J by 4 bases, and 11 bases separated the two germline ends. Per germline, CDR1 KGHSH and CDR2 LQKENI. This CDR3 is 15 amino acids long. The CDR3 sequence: CASSPLDYQYNEQFF. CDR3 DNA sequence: TGTGCCAGCTCACCACTCGACTACCAATACAATGAGCAGTTCTTC.

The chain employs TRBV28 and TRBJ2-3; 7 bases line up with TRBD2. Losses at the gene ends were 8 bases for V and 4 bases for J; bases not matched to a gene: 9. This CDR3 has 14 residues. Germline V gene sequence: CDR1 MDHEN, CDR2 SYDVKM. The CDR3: CASHRDGGSDTQYF. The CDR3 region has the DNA TGTGCCAGCCACCGGGACGGGGGGTCAGATACGCAGTATTTT.

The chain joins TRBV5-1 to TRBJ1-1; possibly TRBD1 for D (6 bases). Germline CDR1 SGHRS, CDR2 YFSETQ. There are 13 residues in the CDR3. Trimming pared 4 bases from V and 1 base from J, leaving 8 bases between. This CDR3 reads CASSTGTNTEAFF. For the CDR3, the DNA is TGCGCCAGCAGCACAGGGACGAACACTGAAGCTTTCTTT.

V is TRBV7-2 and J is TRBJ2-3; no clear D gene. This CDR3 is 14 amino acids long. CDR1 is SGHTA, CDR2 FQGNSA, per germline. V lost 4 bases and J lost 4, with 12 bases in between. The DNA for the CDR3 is TGTGCCAGCAGCTCCTTAGACACGGCAGATACGCAGTATTTT. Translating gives CASSSLDTADTQYF.

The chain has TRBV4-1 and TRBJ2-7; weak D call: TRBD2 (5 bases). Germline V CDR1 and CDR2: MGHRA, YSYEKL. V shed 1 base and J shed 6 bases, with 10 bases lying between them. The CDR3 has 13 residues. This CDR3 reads CASSQVMEVEQYF. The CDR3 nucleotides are TGCGCCAGCAGCCAAGTAATGGAGGTCGAGCAGTACTTC.

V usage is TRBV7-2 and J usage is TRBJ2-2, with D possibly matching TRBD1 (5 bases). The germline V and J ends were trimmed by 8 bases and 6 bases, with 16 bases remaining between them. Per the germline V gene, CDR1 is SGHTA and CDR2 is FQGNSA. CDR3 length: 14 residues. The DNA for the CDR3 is TGTGCCAGCGTGGGGCCTGCCAAGGCCGGGGAGCTGTTTTTT. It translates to CASVGPAKAGELFF. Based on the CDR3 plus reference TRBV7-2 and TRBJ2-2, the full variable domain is GAGVSQSPSNKVTEKGKDVELRCDPISGHTALYWYRQSLGQGLEFLIYFQGNSAPDKSGLPSDRFSAERTGGSVSTLTIQRTQQEDSAVYLCASVGPAKAGELFFGEGSRLTVL.

The DNA of the CDR3 is TGTGCCAGCAGCGTTGACGACAGGGGTCCACAGTCTGGGGCCAACGTCCTGACTTTC. This sequence encodes CASSVDDRGPQSGANVLTF. The chain links TRBV9 to TRBJ2-6, with 8 nucleotides matching TRBD1. The CDR3 loop spans 19 amino acids. J lost 1 base, V lost 2 bases, and 11 bases had no gene match. Germline assignment: CDR1 SGDLS and CDR2 YYNGEE. Supplemented by reference TRBV9 and TRBJ2-6, the full variable domain reads DSGVTQTPKHLITATGQRVTLRCSPRSGDLSVYWYQQSLDQGLQFLIQYYNGEERAKGNILERFSAQQFPDLHSELNLSSLELGDSALYFCASSVDDRGPQSGANVLTFGAGSRLTVL.

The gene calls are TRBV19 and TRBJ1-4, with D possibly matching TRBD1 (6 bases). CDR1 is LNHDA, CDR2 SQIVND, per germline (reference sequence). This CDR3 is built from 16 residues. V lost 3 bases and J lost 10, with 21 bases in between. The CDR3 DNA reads TGTGCCAGTAGTATTCTCGGGGGGGCTGAGGAGGGAAAACTGTTTTTT. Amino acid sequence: CASSILGGAEEGKLFF.

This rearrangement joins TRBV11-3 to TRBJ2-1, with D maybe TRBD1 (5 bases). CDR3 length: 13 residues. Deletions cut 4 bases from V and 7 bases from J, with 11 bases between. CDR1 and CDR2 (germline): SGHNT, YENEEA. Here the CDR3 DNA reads TGTGCCAGCAGCTGGGGCAGGTTTAATGAGCAGTTCTTC. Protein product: CASSWGRFNEQFF.

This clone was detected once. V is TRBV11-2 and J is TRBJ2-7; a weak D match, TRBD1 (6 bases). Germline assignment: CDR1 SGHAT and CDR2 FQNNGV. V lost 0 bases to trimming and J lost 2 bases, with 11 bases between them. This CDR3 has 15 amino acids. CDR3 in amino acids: CASSLDWGPAYEQYF. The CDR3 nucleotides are TGTGCCAGCAGCTTAGATTGGGGGCCCGCCTACGAGCAGTACTTC. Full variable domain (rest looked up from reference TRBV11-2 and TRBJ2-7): EAGVAQSPRYKIIEKRQSVAFWCNPISGHATLYWYQQILGQGPKLLIQFQNNGVVDDSQLPKDRFSAERLKGVDSTLKIQPAKLEDSAVYLCASSLDWGPAYEQYFGPGTRLTVT.

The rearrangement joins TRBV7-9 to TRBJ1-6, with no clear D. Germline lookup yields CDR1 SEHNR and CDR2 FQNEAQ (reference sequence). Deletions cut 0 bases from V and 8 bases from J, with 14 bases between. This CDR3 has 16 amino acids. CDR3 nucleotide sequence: TGTGCCAGCAGCTTAGCGGGCAGGTTGCAAGATTCACCCCTCCACTTT. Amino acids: CASSLAGRLQDSPLHF.

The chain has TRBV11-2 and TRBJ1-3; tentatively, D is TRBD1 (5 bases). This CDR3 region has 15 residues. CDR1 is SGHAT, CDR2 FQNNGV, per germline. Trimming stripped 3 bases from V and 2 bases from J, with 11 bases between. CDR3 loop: CASSFYGTAGNTIYF. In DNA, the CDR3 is TGTGCCAGCAGCTTCTACGGGACTGCTGGAAACACCATATATTTT.

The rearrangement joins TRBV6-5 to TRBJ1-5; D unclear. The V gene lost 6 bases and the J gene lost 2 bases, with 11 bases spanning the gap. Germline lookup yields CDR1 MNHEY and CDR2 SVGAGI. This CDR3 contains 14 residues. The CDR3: CASRDRGGNQPQHF. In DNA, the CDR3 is TGTGCCAGCAGGGACCGCGGGGGCAATCAGCCCCAGCATTTT.

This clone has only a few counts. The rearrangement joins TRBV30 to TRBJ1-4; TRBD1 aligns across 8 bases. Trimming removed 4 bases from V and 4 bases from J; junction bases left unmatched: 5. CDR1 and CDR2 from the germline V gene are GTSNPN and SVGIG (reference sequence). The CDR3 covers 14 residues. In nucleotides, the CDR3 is TGTGCCTGGAACCTACAGGGGGGTAATGAAAAACTGTTTTTT. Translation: CAWNLQGGNEKLFF.

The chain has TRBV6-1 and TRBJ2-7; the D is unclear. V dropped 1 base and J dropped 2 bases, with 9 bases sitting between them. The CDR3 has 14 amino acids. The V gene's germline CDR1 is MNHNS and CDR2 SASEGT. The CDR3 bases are TGTGCCAGCAGTGAAGGGCCAAACGCCTACGAGCAGTACTTC. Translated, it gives CASSEGPNAYEQYF.

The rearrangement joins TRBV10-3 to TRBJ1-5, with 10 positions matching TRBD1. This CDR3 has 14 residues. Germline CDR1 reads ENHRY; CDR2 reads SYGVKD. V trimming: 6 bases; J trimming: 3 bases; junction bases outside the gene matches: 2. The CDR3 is CAIRGTGDNQPQHF. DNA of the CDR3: TGTGCCATCAGAGGGACAGGGGACAATCAGCCCCAGCATTTT.

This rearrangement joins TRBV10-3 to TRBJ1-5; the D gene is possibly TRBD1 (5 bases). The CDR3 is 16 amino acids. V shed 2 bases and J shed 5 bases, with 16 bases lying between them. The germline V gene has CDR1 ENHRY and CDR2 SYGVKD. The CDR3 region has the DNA TGTGCCATCAGTGAGGGGGACTATCCGGACGATCAGCCCCAGCATTTT. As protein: CAISEGDYPDDQPQHF.

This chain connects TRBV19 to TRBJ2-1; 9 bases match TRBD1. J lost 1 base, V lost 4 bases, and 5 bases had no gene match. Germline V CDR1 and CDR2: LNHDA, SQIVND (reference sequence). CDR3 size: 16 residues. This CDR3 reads CASSNPTGGSYNEQFF. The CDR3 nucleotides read TGTGCCAGTAGTAACCCGACAGGGGGGTCCTACAATGAGCAGTTCTTC.

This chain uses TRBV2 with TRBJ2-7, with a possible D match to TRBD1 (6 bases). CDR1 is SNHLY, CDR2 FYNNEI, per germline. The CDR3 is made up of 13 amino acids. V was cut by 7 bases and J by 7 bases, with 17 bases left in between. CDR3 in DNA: TGTGCCAGCATGGACAGCCCTCCTGGGGAGCAGTACTTC. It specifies CASMDSPPGEQYF.

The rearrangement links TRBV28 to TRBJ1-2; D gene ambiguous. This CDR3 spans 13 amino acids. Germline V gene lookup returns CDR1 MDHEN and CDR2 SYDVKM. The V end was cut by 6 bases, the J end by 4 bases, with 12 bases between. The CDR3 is CASRTWQFYGYTF. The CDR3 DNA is TGTGCCAGCAGAACGTGGCAGTTCTATGGCTACACCTTC.

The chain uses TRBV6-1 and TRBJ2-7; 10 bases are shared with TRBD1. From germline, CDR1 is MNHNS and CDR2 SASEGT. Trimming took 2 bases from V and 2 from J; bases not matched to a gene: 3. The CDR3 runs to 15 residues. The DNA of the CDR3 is TGTGCCAGCAGTGAAAAGACAGGGGGCCCCTACGAGCAGTACTTC. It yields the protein CASSEKTGGPYEQYF.